A selection of T cell receptor beta chains follows, all from one sample in a study of T cells in Graves' hyperthyroidism and ophthalmopathy. TCRdb ran MiXCR on the multiplex PCR reads and lists one entry per CDR3 protein. The sample yields 300,000 to 450,000 distinct CDR3 sequences, approximately 15% seen once. Material: blood. The receptors derive from a woman younger than 30 with Graves' hyperthyroidism that later progressed to Graves' ophthalmopathy. CDR3s leave out the opening cysteine and the closing phenylalanine or tryptophan.

v_call	j_call	cdr3_aa
TRBV2	TRBJ1-1	ASSGRASEAF
TRBV7-8	TRBJ2-5	ASSSGQGLRETQY
TRBV7-9	TRBJ2-7	ASSADGSSYEQY
TRBV12-3/TRBV12-4	TRBJ2-5	ASSRRASRGTQY
TRBV7-6	TRBJ2-1	ASSLEARTRNEQF
TRBV30	TRBJ2-5	AWTSGAQETQY
TRBV20-1	TRBJ2-3	SASNRGLRDTQY
TRBV7-9	TRBJ2-6	ASGGWGPGANVLT
TRBV7-2	TRBJ1-1	ASSRNVLVGTEAF
TRBV12-3/TRBV12-4	TRBJ2-1	ASSSRQGSHNEQF
TRBV6-1	TRBJ1-5	ASSEDWDRKNQPQH
TRBV6-2/TRBV6-3	TRBJ2-1	ASSDPGHSYNEQF
TRBV2	TRBJ2-1	ASSQVLAGGMKNEQF
TRBV29-1	TRBJ1-2	SVTTGGGSGYT
TRBV7-3	TRBJ2-7	ASTPTVSYEQY
TRBV6-5	TRBJ1-1	ASSYPVVPRSTVDIPHLNTEAF
TRBV29-1	TRBJ2-5	SVEVGQGLTQY
TRBV28	TRBJ1-1	ASSSDGANTEAF
TRBV20-1	TRBJ2-3	SARDRGLRMTDTQY
TRBV6-1	TRBJ1-1	ASSAREAGGAF
TRBV6-2/TRBV6-3	TRBJ1-2	ASSKGQVHGYT
TRBV7-9	TRBJ2-2	ASSPRQGPNTGELF
TRBV20-1	TRBJ2-1	SANLAGSYNEQF
TRBV11-2	TRBJ2-5	ASSPGETQY
TRBV7-8	TRBJ2-7	ASSLKLAGSSYEQY
TRBV15	TRBJ2-7	ATSRALKGKQY
TRBV5-1	TRBJ2-1	ASSASGRANNEQF
TRBV15	TRBJ2-3	ATSREDLDSTDTQY
TRBV7-8	TRBJ2-4	ASSFRDRGNRAKNIQY